Included here is one TCR beta chain sequence, with context. What it binds is not known. These data originate in a study of CXCR3-negative and CXCR3-positive naive CD8 T cells. Naive CD8+ T cells displayed a CD45RO-CCR7+CD27+CD95- phenotype. The authors prepared UMI-labeled TRB cDNA libraries by 5' RACE. TCRdb derives one entry per CDR3 protein from the 5' RACE reads, leaving out DNA. Its table records 150,000 or so distinct CDR3 sequences. Study-wide results and caveats: TCR interaction strength was inferred from TRB CDR3 physicochemistry, as CD5 matched across naive subsets. Comparably high diversity marked both naive subsets, whereas memory CD8+ cells had much lower diversity. Naive cells, whether CXCR3-negative or CXCR3-positive, had similar TRBV-TRBJ usage, while memory cells differed. In CXCR3-positive naive cells, the TRB CDR3s were more hydrophobic than in CXCR3-negative naive cells.

CDR3 length: 15 residues. CDR1 is SGHRS and CDR2 is YFSETQ in the germline V gene. The genes are TRBV5-1 and TRBJ2-1; TCRdb names TRBD1, which stays unverified in the absence of DNA. The TCR originated in a human donor in good health. Some clones in this sample may be carry-over from other donors' samples. Input material: naive CXCR3+ CD8+ T cells from blood. The subset denotes: CD45RO-CCR7+CD27+CD95- naive CD8+ T cells expressing CXCR3 (TNR3+). CDR3 protein: CASSGGQGQYNEQFF.